A selection of T cell receptor beta chains follows, all from one sample in a study of human T cells and chemical hapten exposure. TCRdb processed the RACE reads anew with MiXCR; each CDR3 protein has one entry. The repertoire holds fewer than 300,000 distinct CDR3 sequences, over 7.5% seen once, with 1.2% in the top ten. The input for sequencing was whole blood, taken in connection with sensitization to the hapten diphenylcyclopropenone (DPC). These receptors all come from a man in his late teens or twenties with alopecia areata. Some clones in this sample may be carry-over from other donors' samples. Each CDR3 is given with its conserved first and last residue. D genes are given only for firm matches. A row's size may be missing; if present it is once, few, many or a size class.

D: .; J: TRBJ2-5; size: many; V: TRBV4-3; DNA: TGCGCCAGCAGCCAAGAGTACAGTTTCCAAGAGACCCAGTACTTC; CDR3: CASSQEYSFQETQYF
D: .; J: TRBJ1-2; size: .; V: TRBV12-3/TRBV12-4; DNA: TGTGCCAGCTGCTGTCAGGGGACCATAGGCAACTATGGCTACACCTTC; CDR3: CASCCQGTIGNYGYTF
D: .; J: TRBJ2-1; size: few; V: TRBV28; DNA: TGTGCCAGCAGTTGGGGGCATGAGCAGTTCTTC; CDR3: CASSWGHEQFF
D: .; J: TRBJ2-6; size: few; V: TRBV7-9; DNA: TGTGCCAGCAGCCCCTCTGGAGGTCCCGGGGCCAACGTCCTGACTTTC; CDR3: CASSPSGGPGANVLTF
D: .; J: TRBJ1-4; size: many; V: TRBV10-3; DNA: TGTGCCATCAGTGAGACAGGGCCGGCTGAAAAACTGTTTTTT; CDR3: CAISETGPAEKLFF
D: .; J: TRBJ1-2; size: few; V: TRBV7-9; DNA: TGTGCCAGCAGCTCCCTCGACAGAATAATCTATGGCTACACCTTC; CDR3: CASSSLDRIIYGYTF
D: .; J: TRBJ1-1; size: .; V: TRBV29-1; DNA: TGCAGCGCCGACCTCTTAGGGACTGAAGCTTTCTTT; CDR3: CSADLLGTEAFF
D: TRBD1; J: TRBJ2-1; size: .; V: TRBV20-1; DNA: TGCAGTGCTAGAGCTAACTACAGGGGAAATGAGCAGTTCTTC; CDR3: CSARANYRGNEQFF
D: TRBD1; J: TRBJ1-6; size: .; V: TRBV6-5; DNA: TGTGCCAGCAGTTACTCGATAGGACAGGGTTCACCCCTCCACTTT; CDR3: CASSYSIGQGSPLHF
D: TRBD1; J: TRBJ1-2; size: few; V: TRBV12-3/TRBV12-4; DNA: TGTGCCAGCAGTGCTGGACAGGCAAACTATGGCTACACCTTC; CDR3: CASSAGQANYGYTF
D: .; J: TRBJ1-1; size: few; V: TRBV6-6; DNA: TGTGCCAGCATCCACGGGATCCTGGGCGCTTTCTTT; CDR3: CASIHGILGAFF
D: TRBD1; J: TRBJ1-1; size: .; V: TRBV5-1; DNA: TGCGCCAGCAGCTTCCTACCGACAGGGGTGAACACTGAAGCTTTCTTT; CDR3: CASSFLPTGVNTEAFF
D: .; J: TRBJ1-5; size: few; V: TRBV2; DNA: TGTGCCAGCAGTACAAAGACGTCAGGGGTCGGCAATCAGCCCCAGCATTTT; CDR3: CASSTKTSGVGNQPQHF